These 20 T cell receptor beta chains share one sample of origin, sequenced in a study of T cell repertoires in cytomegalovirus infection. MiXCR, applied by TCRdb to the reads, yields one record per CDR3 protein. The sample carries 450,000 to 650,000 distinct CDR3 sequences, more than 20% recorded once. Sample: PBMCs. Source of these receptors: a human donor in good health (CMV status not recorded). Some clones in this sample may be carry-over from other donors' samples.

The V call is TRBV29-1, the J call TRBJ1-1, with 10 nucleotides matching TRBD1. V lost 5 bases, J lost 3 bases, and 3 bases stayed unmatched. The germline V gene has CDR1 SQVTM and CDR2 ANQGSEA. The CDR3 has 13 amino acids. The CDR3 DNA reads as TGCAGCGTTCAGACAGGGGGCTACACTGAAGCTTTCTTT. Amino acids: CSVQTGGYTEAFF.

The chain carries TRBV6-9 and TRBJ1-2; D remains ambiguous. Germline V gives CDR1 MNHGY, CDR2 SVAAGI. The V and J ends lost 3 bases and 4 bases respectively, with 12 bases between them. The CDR3 has 14 amino acids. The DNA of the CDR3 is TGTGCCAGCAGTTACTCCGGAATACTCTATGGCTACACCTTC. This sequence encodes CASSYSGILYGYTF.

This clonotype was seen a handful of times. This chain links TRBV12-3 or TRBV12-4 with TRBJ1-5; D might be TRBD1 (5 bases). V lost 4 bases and J 6 bases, leaving 7 bases between the germline ends. This CDR3 comprises 12 residues. The chain's CDR3 is CASSWGGQPQHF. In nucleotides, the CDR3 is TGTGCCAGCAGTTGGGGGGGTCAGCCCCAGCATTTT.

The chain recombines TRBV7-8 with TRBJ1-1; the match to TRBD1 covers 7 bases. The CDR3 spans 13 residues. With 1 base clipped from V and 7 bases from J, the junction kept 3 bases outside the gene matches. The V gene's germline CDR1 is SGHVS and CDR2 FQNEAQ. The CDR3 DNA sequence: TGTGCCAGCAGCTTAGGAAGACAGGGTGAAGCTTTCTTT. Translating it yields CASSLGRQGEAFF.

The CDR3 spells CAIREPSGANVLTF. The CDR3 DNA is TGTGCCATAAGGGAGCCCTCTGGGGCCAACGTCCTGACTTTC. V usage is TRBV10-3 and J usage is TRBJ2-6; tentatively, D is TRBD2 (5 bases). Looked up from germline, CDR1 is ENHRY and CDR2 is SYGVKD. V lost 9 bases and J lost 0, with 9 bases in between. This CDR3 has 14 residues.

The rearrangement uses TRBV12-3 or TRBV12-4 and TRBJ2-3; D possibly corresponds to TRBD2 (6 bases). The CDR3 consists of 15 residues. V was clipped by 1 base and J by 2 bases, with 10 bases between them. The CDR3 protein is CASSLEAGHTDTQYF. The CDR3 DNA follows: TGTGCCAGCAGTTTAGAAGCGGGTCACACAGATACGCAGTATTTT.

This clonotype showed up many times. This sequence joins TRBV4-3 and TRBJ2-3; weak D call: TRBD2 (6 bases). This CDR3 has 14 amino acids. Trimming took 4 bases from V and 1 from J, leaving 9 bases between them. CDR1 LGHNA and CDR2 YSLEER come from the germline V gene. Written as DNA, the CDR3 is TGCGCCAGCAGCCCGGGACTCGGCACAGATACGCAGTATTTT. It specifies CASSPGLGTDTQYF.

This clonotype has only a few counts. The chain carries TRBV11-1 and TRBJ2-5; D unresolved. Germline CDR1 and CDR2: SGHAT and FQDESV (reference sequence). V dropped 1 base and J dropped 0 bases, with 9 bases sitting between them. The CDR3 totals 15 residues. The CDR3 is CASSLGQMYQETQYF. The CDR3 coding sequence is TGTGCCAGCAGCTTAGGGCAAATGTACCAAGAGACCCAGTACTTC.

The rearrangement links TRBV12-3 or TRBV12-4 to TRBJ2-2; 8 bases fit TRBD2. This CDR3 has 17 amino acids. After removal of 7 bases from V and 3 bases from J, the junction contained 13 bases not matched to a gene. Here the CDR3 reads CASNPPRGRWYTGELFF. The CDR3 DNA is TGTGCCAGCAACCCCCCCCGCGGGAGGTGGTACACCGGGGAGCTGTTTTTT.

The chain recombines TRBV28 with TRBJ2-1, with 11 bases that match TRBD2. The CDR3 is 20 residues long. The V and J ends lost 5 bases and 8 bases, in that order; junction bases with no gene match: 23. Per the germline V gene, CDR1 is MDHEN and CDR2 is SYDVKM. CDR3: CASSLTGLAATYPYKHEQFF. Written as DNA, the CDR3 is TGTGCCAGCAGTCTAACGGGACTAGCGGCAACCTACCCCTACAAACATGAGCAGTTCTTC.

This chain joins TRBV20-1 and TRBJ2-7; tentative D call: TRBD2 (6 bases). This CDR3 is built from 13 residues. The V end was cut by 8 bases, the J end by 3 bases, with 17 bases between. Germline lookup yields CDR1 DFQATT and CDR2 SNEGSKA (reference sequence). As DNA, the CDR3 is TGCAGTCGTTTGGGACTTTCCCACTACGAGCAGTACTTC. Translated, it gives CSRLGLSHYEQYF.

The chain is built from TRBV27 and TRBJ1-4; TRBD1 matches 7 bases. The CDR3 sequence is 15 residues long. Looked up from germline, CDR1 is MNHEY and CDR2 is SMNVEV (reference sequence). The V segment lost 6 bases and the J segment 8 bases; nucleotides outside the gene matches: 12. CDR3 nucleotides: TGTGCCAGCAGCCATGGTGACAGGGTAGAAGAAAAACTGTTTTTT. It yields the protein CASSHGDRVEEKLFF.

V gene TRBV6-2 or TRBV6-3 combines with J gene TRBJ2-1, with 7 bases that match TRBD1. The CDR3 is 14 residues long. Per germline, CDR1 MNHEY and CDR2 SVGEGT. V lost 5 bases and J lost 6; bases outside the gene matches: 7. CDR3 sequence reads: CASSLTGTVNEQFF. The CDR3 DNA sequence: TGTGCCAGCAGTCTTACCGGGACAGTCAATGAGCAGTTCTTC.

This clonotype showed up just a few times. J is TRBJ1-5 and V is TRBV24-1, with 9 bases lining up with TRBD1. J gave up 4 bases and V 6 bases, and 3 bases lay outside the gene matches. The germline gives CDR1 KGHDR, CDR2 SFDVKD. The CDR3 is made up of 14 amino acids. The CDR3 reads CATSRDRENQPQHF. The CDR3 DNA is TGTGCCACCAGTAGGGACAGGGAGAATCAGCCCCAGCATTTT.

The gene calls are TRBV7-2 and TRBJ2-7; D gene ambiguous. V lost 1 base and J 1 base, leaving 8 bases between the germline ends. The CDR3 sequence is 14 residues long. The germline V gene encodes CDR1 SGHTA and CDR2 FQGNSA. The CDR3 here is CASSLEAASYEQYF. The CDR3 bases are TGTGCCAGCAGCTTAGAGGCAGCATCCTACGAGCAGTACTTC.

This clonotype was detected ten times or more. The genes are TRBV7-8 and TRBJ1-1; D may be TRBD1 (5 bases). The CDR3 sequence is 16 residues long. Germline V CDR1 and CDR2: SGHVS, FQNEAQ. The V end was cut by 4 bases, the J end by 10 bases, with 25 bases between. DNA of the CDR3: TGTGCCAGCAGCTCCCGCGGCAGGGAGCGTTTTTGGGGAGCTTTCTTT. Residues: CASSSRGRERFWGAFF.

This chain connects TRBV10-3 to TRBJ1-2; a weak D match, TRBD1 (5 bases). The V gene's germline CDR1 is ENHRY and CDR2 SYGVKD. The CDR3 is made up of 13 amino acids. V gave up 2 bases and J gave up 2 bases, with 6 bases separating them. The CDR3 DNA reads TGTGCCATCAGTGAGAACAGGAACTATGGCTACACCTTC. Translated, it gives CAISENRNYGYTF.

The V gene is TRBV3-1, the J gene TRBJ2-1; 9 bases match TRBD2. This CDR3 has 17 amino acids. V lost 3 bases to trimming and J lost 7 bases; unmatched junction nucleotides: 13. Germline V gene sequence: CDR1 LGHDT, CDR2 YNNKEL (reference sequence). The CDR3 sequence is CASSHYSGTSMFNEQFF. Written as DNA, the CDR3 is TGTGCCAGCAGCCACTATTCCGGGACTAGCATGTTTAATGAGCAGTTCTTC.

The genes are TRBV2 and TRBJ1-2; a possible D gene is TRBD1 (6 bases). The CDR3 loop spans 12 amino acids. The V and J ends lost 4 bases and 8 bases respectively, with 11 bases between them. The germline V gene encodes CDR1 SNHLY and CDR2 FYNNEI. The CDR3 sequence: CASSGQAYGYTF. CDR3 nucleotide sequence: TGTGCCAGCAGTGGACAGGCTTACGGCTACACCTTC.

This clonotype was observed a few times. The genes are TRBV27 and TRBJ2-5, with 7 nucleotides matching TRBD2. J was trimmed by 7 bases and V by 6 bases; bases with no gene match: 14. The CDR3 is 15 amino acids. Germline CDR1 MNHEY, CDR2 SMNVEV (reference sequence). The CDR3 loop reads CASSSLTSAPGTQYF. CDR3 sequence (DNA): TGTGCCAGCAGCTCACTAACTAGCGCCCCCGGGACCCAGTACTTC.